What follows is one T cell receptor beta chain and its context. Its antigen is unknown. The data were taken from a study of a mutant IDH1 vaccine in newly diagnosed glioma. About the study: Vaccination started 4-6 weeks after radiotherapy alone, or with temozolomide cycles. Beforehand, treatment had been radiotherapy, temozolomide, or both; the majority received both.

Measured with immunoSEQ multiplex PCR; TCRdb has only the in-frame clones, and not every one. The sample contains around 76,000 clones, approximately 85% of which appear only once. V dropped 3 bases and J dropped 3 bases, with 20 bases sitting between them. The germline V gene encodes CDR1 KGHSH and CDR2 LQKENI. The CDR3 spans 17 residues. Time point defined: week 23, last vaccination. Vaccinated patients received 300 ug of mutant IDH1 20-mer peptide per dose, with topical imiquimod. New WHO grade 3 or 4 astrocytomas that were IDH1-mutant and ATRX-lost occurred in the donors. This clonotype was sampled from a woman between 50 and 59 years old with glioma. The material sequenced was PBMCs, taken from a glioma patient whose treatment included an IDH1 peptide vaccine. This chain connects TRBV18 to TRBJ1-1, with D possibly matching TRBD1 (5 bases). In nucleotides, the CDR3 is TGTGCCAGCTCACCCCAGGGAGGGAGTCTGGGGTACACTGAAGCTTTCTTT. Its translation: CASSPQGGSLGYTEAFF.